A selection of T cell receptor beta chains follows, all from one sample in a study of shared clonotypes between healthy human individuals. Clones were read by immunoSEQ multiplex PCR, and TCRdb kept only the in-frame ones, dropping some. The profile shows about 2,500,000 clones, more than 90% of them singletons. Sequencing was carried out using naive CD4+ T cells sorted from blood. All receptors derive from a man between 18 and 35 years old in good health. The CDR3 runs from the conserved cysteine through the conserved F or W. A D gene is named only where the DNA matches it firmly.

j_gene,v_gene,d_gene,CDR3nt,CDR3aa
TRBJ1-1,TRBV19,TRBD1,TGTGCCAGTAGGACGGGACAGGGGGCTAACACTGAAGCTTTCTTT,CASRTGQGANTEAFF
TRBJ2-5,TRBV6-1,TRBD1,TGTGCCAGCAGCCTGACAGGGGGCCAAGAGACCCAGTACTTC,CASSLTGGQETQYF
TRBJ1-2,TRBV28,TRBD1,TGTGCCAGCAGACCCGACAGGGCCATGCTCTATGGCTACACCTTC,CASRPDRAMLYGYTF
TRBJ2-7,TRBV6-5,-,TGTGCCAGCACCCCAGGAGGGAAAAGCTCCTACGAGCAGTACTTC,CASTPGGKSSYEQYF
TRBJ1-6,TRBV25-1,-,TGTGCCAGCAGCCCCGACGGAGATAATTCACCCCTCCACTTT,CASSPDGDNSPLHF
TRBJ2-3,TRBV25-1,TRBD2,TGTGCCAGCGTCGGGACTAGCGGCCCCACAGATACGCAGTATTTT,CASVGTSGPTDTQYF
TRBJ2-1,TRBV13,-,TGTGCCAGCAGCTTTGAAGGGAGAGGGTACAATGAGCAGTTCTTC,CASSFEGRGYNEQFF
TRBJ2-2,TRBV10-3,TRBD1,TGTGCCATCAGGCAAGGGGGCTCGAACACCGGGGAGCTGTTTTTT,CAIRQGGSNTGELFF
TRBJ2-2,TRBV6-5,-,TGTGCCAGCACCAACACGGAGAACACCGGGGAGCTGTTTTTT,CASTNTENTGELFF
TRBJ1-1,TRBV5-6,-,TGTGCCAGCAGCCACAATAACATGAACACTGAAGCTTTCTTT,CASSHNNMNTEAFF
TRBJ2-3,TRBV6-4,TRBD1,TGTGCCAGCAGCGAGAGAGGACAGGTTAGCACAGATACGCAGTATTTT,CASSERGQVSTDTQYF
TRBJ2-7,TRBV19,TRBD2,TGTGCCAGTACAAGGACTAGCGGGGGCCGGGAGCAGTACTTC,CASTRTSGGREQYF
TRBJ2-1,TRBV5-1,-,TGCGCCAGCAGCGTAGAAGGGAGCTCCTACAATGAGCAGTTCTTC,CASSVEGSSYNEQFF
TRBJ2-3,TRBV28,-,TGTGCCAGCAGTTTTTCGGTCGTCCACCCTAGCACAGATACGCAGTATTTT,CASSFSVVHPSTDTQYF
TRBJ2-3,TRBV6-4,TRBD2,TGTGCCAGCAGTTCAACTAGCGGGGCGCAGTATTTT,CASSSTSGAQYF